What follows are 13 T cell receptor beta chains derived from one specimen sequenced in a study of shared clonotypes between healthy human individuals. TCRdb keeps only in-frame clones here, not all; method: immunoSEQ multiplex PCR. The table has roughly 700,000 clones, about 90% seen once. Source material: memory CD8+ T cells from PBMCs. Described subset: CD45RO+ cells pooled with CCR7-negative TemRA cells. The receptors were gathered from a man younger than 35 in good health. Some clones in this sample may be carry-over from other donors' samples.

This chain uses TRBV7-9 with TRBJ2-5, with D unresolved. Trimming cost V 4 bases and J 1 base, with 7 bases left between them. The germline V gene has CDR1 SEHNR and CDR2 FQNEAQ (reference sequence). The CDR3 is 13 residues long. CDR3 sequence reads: CASSSLSQETQYF. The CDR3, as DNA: TGTGCCAGCAGCTCACTGTCCCAAGAGACCCAGTACTTC.

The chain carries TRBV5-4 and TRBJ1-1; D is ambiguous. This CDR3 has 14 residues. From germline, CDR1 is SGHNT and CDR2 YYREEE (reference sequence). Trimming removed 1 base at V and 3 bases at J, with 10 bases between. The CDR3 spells CASSLMWGYTEAFF. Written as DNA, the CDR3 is TGTGCCAGCAGCTTGATGTGGGGATACACTGAAGCTTTCTTT.

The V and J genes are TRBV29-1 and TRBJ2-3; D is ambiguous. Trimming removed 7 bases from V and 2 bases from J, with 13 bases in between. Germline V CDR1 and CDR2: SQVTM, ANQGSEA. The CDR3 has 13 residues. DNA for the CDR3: TGCAGCGCCGCCATAGGGTACACAGATACGCAGTATTTT. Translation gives CSAAIGYTDTQYF.

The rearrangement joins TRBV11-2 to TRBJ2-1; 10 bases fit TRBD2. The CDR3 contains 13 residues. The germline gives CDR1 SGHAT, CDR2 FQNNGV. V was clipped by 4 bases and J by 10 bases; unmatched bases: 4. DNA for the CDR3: TGTGCCAGCAGCTCTAGCGGGGGATGGGAGCAGTTCTTC. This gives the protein CASSSSGGWEQFF. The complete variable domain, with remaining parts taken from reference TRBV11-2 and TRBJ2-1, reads EAGVAQSPRYKIIEKRQSVAFWCNPISGHATLYWYQQILGQGPKLLIQFQNNGVVDDSQLPKDRFSAERLKGVDSTLKIQPAKLEDSAVYLCASSSSGGWEQFFGPGTRLTVL.

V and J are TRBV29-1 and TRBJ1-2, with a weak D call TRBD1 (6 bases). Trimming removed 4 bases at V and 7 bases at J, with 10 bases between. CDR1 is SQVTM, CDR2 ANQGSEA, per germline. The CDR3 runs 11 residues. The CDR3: CSVVGGAGYTF. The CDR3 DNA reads TGCAGCGTTGTGGGGGGCGCTGGCTACACCTTC. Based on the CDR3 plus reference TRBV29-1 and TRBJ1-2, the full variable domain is SAVISQKPSRDICQRGTSLTIQCQVDSQVTMMFWYRQQPGQSLTLIATANQGSEATYESGFVIDKFPISRPNLTFSTLTVSNMSPEDSSIYLCSVVGGAGYTFGSGTRLTVV.

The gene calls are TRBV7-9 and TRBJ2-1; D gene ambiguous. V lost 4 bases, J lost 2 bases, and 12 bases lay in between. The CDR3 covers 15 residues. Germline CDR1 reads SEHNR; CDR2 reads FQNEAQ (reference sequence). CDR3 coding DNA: TGTGCCAGCAGCTCAAGTCCGAGCCCCTACAATGAGCAGTTCTTC. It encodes CASSSSPSPYNEQFF.

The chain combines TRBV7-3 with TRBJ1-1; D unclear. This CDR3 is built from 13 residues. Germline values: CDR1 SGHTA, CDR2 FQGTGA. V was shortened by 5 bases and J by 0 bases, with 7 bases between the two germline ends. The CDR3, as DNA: TGTGCCAGCAGCACGGGGATGAACACTGAAGCTTTCTTT. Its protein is CASSTGMNTEAFF.

Written as DNA, the CDR3 is TGTGCCACCGGAGGGACTGAAGCTTTCTTT. Amino acids: CATGGTEAFF. The V call is TRBV25-1, the J call TRBJ1-1, with D unclear. Looked up from germline, CDR1 is MGHDK and CDR2 is SYGVNS. V lost 10 bases, J lost 5 bases, and 8 bases lay in between. This CDR3 comprises 10 residues.

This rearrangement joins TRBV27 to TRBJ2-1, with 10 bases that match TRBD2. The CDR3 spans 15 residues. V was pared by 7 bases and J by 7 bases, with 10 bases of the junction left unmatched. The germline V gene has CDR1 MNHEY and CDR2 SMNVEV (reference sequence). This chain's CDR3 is CASKSEGLAPNEQFF. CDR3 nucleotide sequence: TGTGCCAGCAAATCCGAGGGACTAGCGCCAAATGAGCAGTTCTTC.

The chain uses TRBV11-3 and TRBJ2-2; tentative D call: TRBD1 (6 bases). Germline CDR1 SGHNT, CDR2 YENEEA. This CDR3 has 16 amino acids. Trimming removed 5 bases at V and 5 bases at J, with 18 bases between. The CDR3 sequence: CASSKRYRARTGELFF. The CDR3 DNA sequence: TGTGCCAGCAGCAAAAGATACAGGGCGCGGACCGGGGAGCTGTTTTTT.

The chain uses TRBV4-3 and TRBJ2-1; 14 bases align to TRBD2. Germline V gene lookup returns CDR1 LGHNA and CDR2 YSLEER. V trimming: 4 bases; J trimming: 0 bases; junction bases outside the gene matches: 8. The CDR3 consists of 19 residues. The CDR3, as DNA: TGCGCCAGCAGCCGCCGACTAGCGGGGGGGGGAAGCTCCTACAATGAGCAGTTCTTC. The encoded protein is CASSRRLAGGGSSYNEQFF.

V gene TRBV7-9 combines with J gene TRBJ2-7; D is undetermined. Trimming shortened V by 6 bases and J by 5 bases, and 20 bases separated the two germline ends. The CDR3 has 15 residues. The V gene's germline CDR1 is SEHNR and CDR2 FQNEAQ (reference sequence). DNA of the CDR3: TGTGCCAGCAGTTATTACCTACATACGCAGGACGAGCAGTACTTC. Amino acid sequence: CASSYYLHTQDEQYF.

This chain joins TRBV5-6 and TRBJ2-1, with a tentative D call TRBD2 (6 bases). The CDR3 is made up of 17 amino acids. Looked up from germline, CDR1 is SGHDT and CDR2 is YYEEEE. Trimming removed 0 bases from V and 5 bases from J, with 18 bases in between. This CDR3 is CASSLGIFGGGNNEQFF. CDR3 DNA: TGTGCCAGCAGCTTGGGGATTTTCGGGGGTGGAAACAATGAGCAGTTCTTC. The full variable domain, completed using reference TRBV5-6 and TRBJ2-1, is DAGVTQSPTHLIKTRGQQVTLRCSPKSGHDTVSWYQQALGQGPQFIFQYYEEEERQRGNFPDRFSGHQFPNYSSELNVNALLLGDSALYLCASSLGIFGGGNNEQFFGPGTRLTVL.